A single sample is the source of the 22 T cell receptor beta chains below, sequenced in a study of T cells in Graves' hyperthyroidism and ophthalmopathy. The source material, RNA transcripts, was used to amplify TCR beta CDR3 regions. In the first-round RT-PCR of the TCR CDR3, the HTBI primer set was used. TCRdb re-derived calls from the multiplex PCR reads in MiXCR, one entry per CDR3 protein. The table lists around 690,000 distinct CDR3 sequences, under 25% of them singletons. Specimen: blood. These TCRs come from a man in his thirties or forties with Graves' ophthalmopathy.

The sample holds many counts of this clonotype. The chain carries TRBV7-6 and TRBJ2-7; the D call may be TRBD1 or TRBD2 (5 bases each). V was pared by 5 bases and J by 2 bases, with 13 bases between. The CDR3 has 14 amino acids. Germline loops: CDR1 SGHVS, CDR2 FNYEAQ. The CDR3: CASSQGPAPYEQYF. In nucleotides, the CDR3 is TGTGCCAGCAGCCAGGGACCGGCGCCCTACGAGCAGTACTTC.

There are a few counts of this clonotype. V usage is TRBV4-1 and J usage is TRBJ2-3; TRBD2 aligns across 11 bases. This CDR3 spans 17 amino acids. From germline, CDR1 is MGHRA and CDR2 YSYEKL. V lost 2 bases to trimming and J lost 2 bases; unmatched junction nucleotides: 6. The CDR3 sequence is CASSQPTSGTDTDTQYF. In DNA, the CDR3 is TGCGCCAGCAGCCAACCGACTAGCGGGACCGACACAGATACGCAGTATTTT.

This clonotype was picked up a small number of times. V usage is TRBV29-1 and J usage is TRBJ2-2; a possible D gene is TRBD2 (5 bases). The CDR3 length is 14 residues. Germline CDR1 and CDR2: SQVTM and ANQGSEA. V lost 2 bases to trimming and J lost 4 bases, with 11 bases between them. Here the CDR3 DNA reads TGCAGCGTTGAATGGGGAGTAGGCACCGGGGAGCTGTTTTTT. Its translation: CSVEWGVGTGELFF.

A few counts support this clonotype. A junction end diverges from the germline sequence, so it may reflect a read error. This chain joins TRBV7-2 and TRBJ2-1, with 10 positions matching TRBD1. CDR3 length equals 16 residues. Germline V gives CDR1 SGHTA, CDR2 FQGNSA. The CDR3, as DNA: TGTGCCAGCAGCCCGCCTCCGGGACAGGGGTACAATGGGCAGTTCTTC. The encoded protein is CASSPPPGQGYNGQFF.

This clonotype was detected many times. This chain uses TRBV11-2 with TRBJ2-7; D possibly uses TRBD1 or TRBD2 (5 bases each). V lost 1 base and J lost 0, with 10 bases in between. The CDR3 spans 15 residues. The germline V gene encodes CDR1 SGHAT and CDR2 FQNNGV. The DNA for the CDR3 is TGTGCCAGCAGCTTAGTGAAGGGGAGCTCCTACGAGCAGTACTTC. Its translation is CASSLVKGSSYEQYF. Variable domain in full (rest from reference TRBV11-2 and TRBJ2-7): EAGVAQSPRYKIIEKRQSVAFWCNPISGHATLYWYQQILGQGPKLLIQFQNNGVVDDSQLPKDRFSAERLKGVDSTLKIQPAKLEDSAVYLCASSLVKGSSYEQYFGPGTRLTVT.

This sequence joins TRBV9 and TRBJ2-1; TRBD2 might be the D (6 bases). The CDR3 is 16 amino acids. From germline, CDR1 is SGDLS and CDR2 YYNGEE. Trimming removed 5 bases from V and 4 bases from J, with 19 bases in between. CDR3 nucleotides: TGTGCCAGCAGTGCTACTGCCCGGGACTCATACAATGAGCAGTTCTTC. It specifies CASSATARDSYNEQFF.

This clonotype was counted many times. The rearrangement joins TRBV6-1 to TRBJ1-1; TRBD1 aligns across 9 bases. The germline CDR1 and CDR2 sequences are MNHNS and SASEGT. V was pared by 4 bases and J by 3 bases, with 9 bases of the junction left unmatched. The CDR3 totals 16 residues. The CDR3 loop reads CASSGIPRDRDTEAFF. The CDR3 DNA is TGTGCCAGCAGTGGAATTCCCCGGGACAGGGACACTGAAGCTTTCTTT.

The chain uses TRBV24-1 and TRBJ2-1; unclear D gene. V lost 6 bases and J 5 bases, leaving 7 bases between the germline ends. This CDR3 region has 12 residues. Germline loops: CDR1 KGHDR, CDR2 SFDVKD. In DNA form, the CDR3 reads TGTGCCACCAGTCGTGGGGACAATGAGCAGTTCTTC. It encodes CATSRGDNEQFF.

This clonotype showed up many times. V usage is TRBV6-5 and J usage is TRBJ2-2; 11 nucleotides align to TRBD2. With V trimmed by 0 bases and J by 1 base, 1 base remained unmatched. The germline CDR1 and CDR2 sequences are MNHEY and SVGAGI. This CDR3 has 17 amino acids. This chain's CDR3 is CASSYSGTSGNTGELFF. The CDR3 nucleotides are TGTGCCAGCAGTTACTCCGGGACTAGCGGGAACACCGGGGAGCTGTTTTTT.

In this sample, this clonotype turned up many times. This chain connects TRBV11-1 to TRBJ2-1; 7 bases are shared with TRBD2. The CDR3 consists of 12 residues. The germline CDR1 and CDR2 sequences are SGHAT and FQDESV (reference sequence). With 1 base clipped from V and 12 bases from J, the junction kept 3 bases outside the gene matches. The CDR3 region is CASSLERGLQFF. CDR3 in DNA: TGTGCCAGCAGCTTAGAGCGGGGTCTGCAGTTCTTC.

This clonotype appeared a few times. J is TRBJ2-1 and V is TRBV9; 8 bases map to TRBD2. J gave up 6 bases and V 0 bases, and 5 bases lay outside the gene matches. Germline V gene data show CDR1 as SGDLS and CDR2 as YYNGEE. The CDR3 extends over 15 amino acids. The CDR3 coding sequence is TGTGCCAGCAGCGTAGGCAGCGGGAGTTCCAATGAGCAGTTCTTC. This codes for CASSVGSGSSNEQFF.

This clonotype was detected a few times. The chain is built from TRBV5-1 and TRBJ2-6; D is ambiguous. V shed 1 base and J shed 1 base, with 6 bases lying between them. Germline-derived CDR1 and CDR2 are SGHRS and YFSETQ. The CDR3 extends over 15 amino acids. The CDR3 region has the DNA TGCGCCAGCAGCTTGAAGGTGTCTGGGGCCAACGTCCTGACTTTC. It yields the protein CASSLKVSGANVLTF.

In nucleotides, the CDR3 is TGTGCCAGCAGCTTGGGACAGGGGGCTGCTGAAGCTTTCTTT. Encoded protein: CASSLGQGAAEAFF. The rearrangement uses TRBV11-3 and TRBJ1-1, with 12 bases matching TRBD1. Germline V gene sequence: CDR1 SGHNT, CDR2 YENEEA. The CDR3 sequence is 14 residues long. After removal of 3 bases from V and 6 bases from J, the junction contained 2 bases not matched to a gene.

V gene TRBV29-1 combines with J gene TRBJ2-1, with TRBD1 matching 12 bases. The trim removed 1 base at V and 4 bases at J, leaving 23 bases unmatched. The CDR3 sequence is 22 residues long. CDR1 and CDR2 from the germline V gene are SQVTM and ANQGSEA. This CDR3 reads CSVEVRPTGTGGRMGLYNEQFF. As DNA, the CDR3 is TGCAGCGTTGAAGTGCGGCCAACTGGGACAGGGGGCCGGATGGGACTTTACAATGAGCAGTTCTTC.

CDR3 DNA sequence: TGTGCCAGTAAGAAGGGGACTAGCGGGAGGGAAACAGATACGCAGTATTTT. This sequence encodes CASKKGTSGRETDTQYF. The chain has TRBV19 and TRBJ2-3, with 16 bases that match TRBD2. Germline loops: CDR1 LNHDA, CDR2 SQIVND (reference sequence). The CDR3 consists of 17 residues. V was clipped by 7 bases and J by 3 bases; unmatched bases: 7.

This clonotype was observed a handful of times. The gene calls are TRBV12-3 or TRBV12-4 and TRBJ2-7; 7 bases fit TRBD1. The CDR3 sequence is 14 residues long. The trim removed 5 bases at V and 5 bases at J, leaving 9 bases unmatched. DNA for the CDR3: TGTGCCAGCAGTGAGGGGGACAGCAAGGACGAGCAGTACTTC. Protein sequence: CASSEGDSKDEQYF.

This clonotype was found many times. The chain joins TRBV11-2 to TRBJ2-2; possible D gene TRBD2, 6 bases. CDR3 length equals 19 residues. Trimming pared 1 base from V and 1 base from J, leaving 19 bases between. CDR1 is SGHAT, CDR2 FQNNGV, per germline. The CDR3 DNA is TGTGCCAGCAGCTTAGTAGTTCTGTTCGGAGGGCTGAACACCGGGGAGCTGTTTTTT. It translates to CASSLVVLFGGLNTGELFF.

This chain uses TRBV18 with TRBJ2-7, with D hard to call. This CDR3 has 14 residues. From germline, CDR1 is KGHSH and CDR2 LQKENI. The V gene lost 0 bases and the J gene lost 3 bases, with 9 bases spanning the gap. The chain's CDR3 is CASSPPDPLYEQYF. The CDR3 DNA is TGTGCCAGCTCACCACCAGACCCACTCTACGAGCAGTACTTC.

In its sample, this clonotype was seen a few times. The J gene is TRBJ2-1, the V gene TRBV30; 9 bases align to TRBD1. Germline V lookup: CDR1 GTSNPN, CDR2 SVGIG (reference sequence). The V and J ends lost 8 bases and 7 bases, in that order; junction bases with no gene match: 9. CDR3 length equals 13 residues. CDR3: CAHRQGEVNEQFF. CDR3 coding DNA: TGTGCCCATAGACAGGGGGAAGTTAATGAGCAGTTCTTC.

This clonotype was detected ten times or more. This chain links TRBV2 with TRBJ2-7, with TRBD1 matching 7 bases. J lost 2 bases, V lost 0 bases, and 7 bases had no gene match. CDR3 size: 16 residues. Looked up from germline, CDR1 is SNHLY and CDR2 is FYNNEI. The CDR3 nucleotides are TGTGCCAGCAGTGAAGCGCGAGGGGGCGTCCCCTACGAGCAGTACTTC. Its protein product is CASSEARGGVPYEQYF.

The genes are TRBV6-1 and TRBJ2-3, with D perhaps being TRBD1 or TRBD2 (5 bases each). Germline CDR1 is MNHNS and CDR2 is SASEGT. This CDR3 is built from 15 residues. The V end was cut by 5 bases, the J end by 3 bases, with 15 bases between. The CDR3 is CASSYKGSTTDTQYF. As DNA, the CDR3 is TGTGCCAGCAGTTATAAGGGGAGTACGACAGATACGCAGTATTTT.

This clonotype was recorded at least ten times. This chain links TRBV5-1 with TRBJ2-2; a possible D gene is TRBD1 (6 bases). V lost 4 bases and J lost 5, with 21 bases in between. Per germline, CDR1 SGHRS and CDR2 YFSETQ. This CDR3 has 17 residues. The chain's CDR3 is CASSPTTGTTNTGELFF. For the CDR3, the DNA is TGCGCCAGCAGCCCGACCACAGGGACCACAAATACCGGGGAGCTGTTTTTT.